A selection of T cell receptor beta chains follows, all from one sample in a study of a mutant IDH1 vaccine in newly diagnosed glioma. Sequencing used immunoSEQ multiplex PCR; TCRdb keeps in-frame clones, though not all of them. The data contain about 33,000 clones, around nine tenths of them singletons. The sequencing used PBMCs, collected from a glioma patient treated with radiotherapy, temozolomide or both. These receptors all come from a woman aged 40 to 50 with glioma. CDR3s include the opening cysteine and the closing phenylalanine or tryptophan. D genes are given only for firm matches. Not every row has a clone size; where given, it reads once, few, many or a size class.

.	.	TRBJ1-2	TRBV2	TGTGCCACCCAGGGCGCAGGCTATGGCTACACCTTC	CATQGAGYGYTF
TRBD2	once	TRBJ2-3	TRBV7-2	TGTGCCAGCAGCTTAGTAAGGCTAGCGGGGGGGGTCACAGATACGCAGTATTTT	CASSLVRLAGGVTDTQYF
TRBD1	.	TRBJ2-7	TRBV28	TGTGCCAGCAGTTCACAGGGGGCGCCTCGGGAGCAGTACTTC	CASSSQGAPREQYF
.	.	TRBJ2-1	TRBV2	TGTGCCAGCACTATTTCCGGGACGATCTACAATGAGCAGTTCTTC	CASTISGTIYNEQFF
.	once	TRBJ2-7	TRBV5-4	TGTGCCAGCAGTCCCGACCTCGCTGGGGAGCAGTACTTC	CASSPDLAGEQYF
.	once	TRBJ2-2	TRBV25-1	TGTGCCAGCAGTGAACGGGACTCGGTCACCGGGGAGCTGTTTTTT	CASSERDSVTGELFF
.	.	TRBJ2-5	TRBV13	TGTGCCAGCAGCCCCAACCAAGAGACCCAGTACTTC	CASSPNQETQYF
.	few	TRBJ1-5	TRBV27	.	CASSTSWDRVVGDQPQHF
TRBD1	.	TRBJ1-1	TRBV19	TGTGCCAGTAGTATGGGAGGGACAGGGAACACTGAAGCTTTCTTT	CASSMGGTGNTEAFF
TRBD1	few	TRBJ2-1	TRBV7-3	TGTGCCAGCAGCCTTGACAGGGACAATGAGCAGTTCTTC	CASSLDRDNEQFF
.	.	TRBJ1-1	TRBV10-3	TGTGCCACGACAGCCCAGGCGAGCACTGAAGCTTTCTTT	CATTAQASTEAFF
.	.	TRBJ1-1	TRBV6-6	TGTGCCAGCAGTTTGGGCGGCAAGAACACTGAAGCTTTCTTT	CASSLGGKNTEAFF
.	.	TRBJ2-5	TRBV2	TGTGCCAGCACATCTAGCAGGCACCAAGAGACCCAGTACTTC	CASTSSRHQETQYF
.	.	TRBJ2-5	TRBV7-7	TGTGCTTCGGGCGAAGGAGAGACCCAGTACTTC	CASGEGETQYF
.	.	TRBJ1-6	TRBV7-9	TGTGCCAGCACCGTTACCGGGGACATCGAGGCGCCCCTCCACTTT	CASTVTGDIEAPLHF
TRBD1	.	TRBJ2-6	TRBV5-1	TGCGCCAGCAGCTTGTATGTGACAGGGGTGTCGGGGGCCAACGTCCTGACTTTC	CASSLYVTGVSGANVLTF
.	.	TRBJ2-7	TRBV19	TGTGCCAGTAGACCCGGGACGACCTACGAGCAGTACTTC	CASRPGTTYEQYF
TRBD1	.	TRBJ1-1	TRBV7-6	TGTGCCAGCAGCCCAGGACAGGAGGCTTTCTTT	CASSPGQEAFF
.	.	TRBJ1-5	TRBV5-6	TGTGCCAGCAGCTTGTTTTCTCTTGCGGGCAATCAGCCCCAGCATTTT	CASSLFSLAGNQPQHF
.	.	TRBJ2-7	TRBV10-2	TGCGCCAGCAGTGACACTAACTACGAGCAGTACTTC	CASSDTNYEQYF
.	.	TRBJ2-5	TRBV7-9	TGTGCCAGCAGCCCACTCGGGCAGGGGGGGGAGACCCAGTACTTC	CASSPLGQGGETQYF
.	.	TRBJ1-1	TRBV29-1	TGCAGCGTCAGAGGACGGATGAACACTGAAGCTTTCTTT	CSVRGRMNTEAFF
TRBD1	.	TRBJ2-2	TRBV6-6	TGTGCCAGCAGTTACCCCCAGACAGGGGGGATCGGGGAGCTGTTTTTT	CASSYPQTGGIGELFF
.	.	TRBJ1-5	TRBV6-1	TGTGCCAGCAGTGGGGGGATTTATCAGCCCCAGCATTTT	CASSGGIYQPQHF
.	.	TRBJ1-2	TRBV7-9	TGTGCCAGCAGCTCCCGGCAAGCGGGGAGCCATGGCTACACCTTC	CASSSRQAGSHGYTF
TRBD2	.	TRBJ2-5	TRBV2	TGTGCCAGCAGTGCTCTAGGACTAGCGGGGGTCCCCCGCCAAGAGACCCAGTACTTC	CASSALGLAGVPRQETQYF
.	.	TRBJ2-1	TRBV5-1	TGCGCCAGCAGCTTTGACGGATACAATGAGCAGTTCTTC	CASSFDGYNEQFF
TRBD2	.	TRBJ2-7	TRBV28	TGTGCCAGCACTCCAGAAGCGGGAGGGAGCTCCTACGAGCAGTACTTC	CASTPEAGGSSYEQYF
.	.	TRBJ1-4	TRBV5-6	TGTGCCAGCAGCTTGGCCGGAGAGGGAAGGTACAAACTGTTTTTT	CASSLAGEGRYKLFF
.	.	TRBJ2-7	TRBV4-1	TGCGCCAGCAGCTCAGGGAGTACGAATTACGAGCAGTACTTC	CASSSGSTNYEQYF
.	.	TRBJ2-2	TRBV10-1	TGCGCCAGCAGTGAACTCAGGACGGGAAAGGAGCTGTTTTTT	CASSELRTGKELFF
.	.	TRBJ2-7	TRBV4-2	TGTGCCAGCAGCCAAGAATCTCCGAGTTCCCCTCAGTACTTC	CASSQESPSSPQYF
TRBD2	once	TRBJ2-1	TRBV30	TGTGCCTGGAGCAGGACTAGCCCGAATGAGCAGTTCTTC	CAWSRTSPNEQFF
.	.	TRBJ1-2	TRBV5-4	TGTGCCAGCCACGACCAGTACTATGGCTACACCTTC	CASHDQYYGYTF
.	.	TRBJ1-3	TRBV10-3	TGTGCCTCCAATGAGGGTTCGGGCTCTGGAAACACCATATATTTT	CASNEGSGSGNTIYF
.	.	TRBJ2-3	TRBV14	TGTGCCAGCAGCCAAGGAACCCCGGTGGATACGCAGTATTTT	CASSQGTPVDTQYF
.	.	TRBJ2-2	TRBV6-5	TGTGCCAGCAGTTACGGGGGGCGTAACACCGGGGAGCTGTTTTTT	CASSYGGRNTGELFF
.	.	TRBJ2-7	TRBV6-1	TGTGCCAGCGGTAGACACCAAGATTCCTACGAGCAGTACTTC	CASGRHQDSYEQYF
TRBD1	.	TRBJ1-1	TRBV6-5	TGTGCCAGCAGTGCTACCGGGACAGGCGAACATGAAGCTTTCTTT	CASSATGTGEHEAFF
TRBD2	.	TRBJ2-2	TRBV5-4	TGTGCCAGCAGCTTGGCGGGGCGGGAGGTGGTCGGGGAGCTGTTTTTT	CASSLAGREVVGELFF
.	.	TRBJ1-1	TRBV2	TGTGCCAGCAGTCCCGGGCCGGGCACTGAAGCTTTCTTT	CASSPGPGTEAFF
.	.	TRBJ1-4	TRBV6-5	TGTGCCAGCAGTCTGACAGTAACCAATGAAAAACTGTTTTTT	CASSLTVTNEKLFF
TRBD1	.	TRBJ2-7	TRBV10-3	TGTGCCATTGGACAGGGGGCGGGGAGGGAGCAGTACTTC	CAIGQGAGREQYF
.	once	TRBJ1-1	TRBV6-6	TGTGCCAGCAGTTACCAACGACAGAACACTGAAGCTTTCTTT	CASSYQRQNTEAFF
.	.	TRBJ1-2	TRBV2	TGTGCCAGCGGGATTGAGACATATGGCTACACCTTC	CASGIETYGYTF